This is a list of T cell receptor beta chains from one sample in a study of blood T cell repertoires in COVID-19. Using immunoSEQ multiplex PCR, the repertoire was profiled, and TCRdb retains in-frame clones only, with some absent. Of hundreds of thousands of clones listed, around nine tenths are singletons. The sample consisted of PBMCs or T cells enriched from blood (not recorded which). These TCRs come from a woman younger than 45 who had recovered from COVID-19. Each CDR3 is given with its conserved first and last residue. The D gene is left open where the match is weak. The size of a clone is reported for some rows only, either as once, few or many, or as a class for expanded clones.

D	V	size	J	DNA	CDR3
.	TRBV28	.	TRBJ1-2	TGTGCCAGCAGTTTATCCCCCAGCTATGGCTACACCTTC	CASSLSPSYGYTF
.	TRBV9	.	TRBJ2-1	TGTGCCAGCAGCGGAGGGAGCAGAATCAGCTCCTACAATGAGCAGTTCTTC	CASSGGSRISSYNEQFF
.	TRBV4-1	.	TRBJ2-7	TGCGCCAGCAGCCAACAGGGATATCTCCCGGACTACGAGCAGTACTTC	CASSQQGYLPDYEQYF
.	TRBV6-5	.	TRBJ2-2	TGTGCCACCAAGCATAATGGCGGCGGGGAGCTGTTTTTT	CATKHNGGGELFF
.	TRBV6-5	.	TRBJ1-1	TGTGCCAGCAGTTACGGCGGGGCTAGCACTGAAGCTTTCTTT	CASSYGGASTEAFF
TRBD1	TRBV20-1	.	TRBJ2-1	TGCAGTGCTAGTTGGGGACAGGGCCTCAATGAGCAGTTCTTC	CSASWGQGLNEQFF
TRBD1	TRBV9	.	TRBJ1-6	TGTGCCAGCAGCCCCCGCGGGGCGGGACAGGGCTATTCACCCCTCCACTTT	CASSPRGAGQGYSPLHF
.	TRBV7-6	.	TRBJ1-1	TGTGCCAGCAGCTTAGCCCTCGGGGCGGGGACTGAAGCTTTCTTT	CASSLALGAGTEAFF
.	TRBV6-2/TRBV6-3	.	TRBJ1-2	TGTGCCAGCAGTTACGAGGGATTTGGCTACACCTTC	CASSYEGFGYTF
.	TRBV6-5	.	TRBJ1-4	TGTGCCAGCAGTTACAGTATCACAGCCCGTAATGAAAAACTGTTTTTT	CASSYSITARNEKLFF
.	TRBV27	few	TRBJ2-6	TGTGCCAGCTCCTCCCGCGGGTCTGGGGCCAACGTCCTGACTTTC	CASSSRGSGANVLTF
.	TRBV6-5	.	TRBJ2-7	TGTGCCAGCAGCCTGTTTGGCGCAGGGGACGAGCAGTACTTC	CASSLFGAGDEQYF
TRBD1	TRBV7-9	.	TRBJ1-1	TGTGCCAGCAGCTGGGGACAGGCCACTGAAGCTTTCTTT	CASSWGQATEAFF
.	TRBV5-4	.	TRBJ2-2	TGTGCCAGCAGCTTTTCCGGGACGAACACCGGGGAGCTGTTTTTT	CASSFSGTNTGELFF
.	TRBV19	.	TRBJ2-3	TGTGCCAGTAGTATGTCGCAGGGTAGGGATACGCAGTATTTT	CASSMSQGRDTQYF
.	TRBV28	.	TRBJ1-4	TGTGCCAGCAGTTTCGGGACCCGGGCCCAGGGGGAAAAACTGTTTTTT	CASSFGTRAQGEKLFF
.	TRBV9	.	TRBJ2-2	TGTGCCAGCAGCGCGAGCGGGTCGAACACCGGGGAGCTGTTTTTT	CASSASGSNTGELFF
.	TRBV4-1	.	TRBJ2-5	TGCGCCAGCAGCCAACAGGGGTCTGAGACCCAGTACTTC	CASSQQGSETQYF
TRBD2	TRBV29-1	.	TRBJ2-5	TGCAGCGGGCGAGCAGCGGGAGGGCAAGAGACCCAGTACTTC	CSGRAAGGQETQYF
.	TRBV27	.	TRBJ2-7	TGTGCCAGCAGTTTAGGGACTCTCTACGAGCAGTACTTC	CASSLGTLYEQYF
.	TRBV27	.	TRBJ1-1	TGTGCCAGCAGTTTCAAGGGGGAAACTGAAGCTTTCTTT	CASSFKGETEAFF
TRBD1	TRBV5-1	.	TRBJ2-1	TGCGCCAGCAGCTTGGAGGGACAGAGTACACATGAGCAGTTCTTC	CASSLEGQSTHEQFF